A single sample gave rise to the 29 T cell receptor beta chains below, sequenced in a study of blood T cell repertoires in COVID-19. Only in-frame clones appear in the TCRdb table, and some are missing; sequencing was by immunoSEQ multiplex PCR. There are 250,000 to 350,000 clones in the sample; roughly 91% occur only once, and 2.9% lies in the top ten. Sequencing was done on a sample of PBMCs or T cells enriched from blood (not recorded which). All receptors come from a woman aged 50 to 60 who had been exposed to COVID-19.

This rearrangement joins TRBV28 to TRBJ1-2, with D possibly matching TRBD1 (5 bases). In germline, CDR1 is MDHEN, CDR2 SYDVKM. V was clipped by 4 bases and J by 8 bases, with 14 bases between them. The CDR3 is 13 amino acids. CDR3 bases: TGTGCCAGCAGTTACCAGGGTTCTCGGGGCTACACCTTC. Translating gives CASSYQGSRGYTF.

The chain joins TRBV4-2 to TRBJ1-1, with TRBD1 matching over 7 bases. The CDR3 totals 16 residues. Looked up from germline, CDR1 is LGHNA and CDR2 is YNFKEQ. Losses at the gene ends were 3 bases for V and 1 base for J; bases not matched to a gene: 8. CDR3 DNA sequence: TGTGCCAGCAGCCAGACGGACAGGCAAGAGAACACTGAAGCTTTCTTT. This codes for CASSQTDRQENTEAFF.

The genes are TRBV19 and TRBJ2-2, with TRBD1 identical over 11 bases. With 9 bases clipped from V and 4 bases from J, the junction kept 4 bases outside the gene matches. Germline values: CDR1 LNHDA, CDR2 SQIVND (reference sequence). CDR3 length equals 14 residues. The CDR3: CASGGQGVTGELFF. CDR3 coding DNA: TGTGCCAGCGGGGGACAGGGGGTCACCGGGGAGCTGTTTTTT. Filled out from reference TRBV19 and TRBJ2-2, the complete variable domain reads DGGITQSPKYLFRKEGQNVTLSCEQNLNHDAMYWYRQDPGQGLRLIYYSQIVNDFQKGDIAEGYSVSREKKESFPLTVTSAQKNPTAFYLCASGGQGVTGELFFGEGSRLTVL.

This rearrangement joins TRBV6-5 to TRBJ1-5, with D perhaps TRBD1 (6 bases). CDR3 length equals 15 residues. Trimming left V 7 bases short and J 5 bases short, with 18 bases between. Germline CDR1 is MNHEY and CDR2 is SVGAGI. The CDR3 nucleotides are TGTGCCAGCACCGAACGGACAGTACGTGATCAGCCCCAGCATTTT. Its translation is CASTERTVRDQPQHF.

The CDR3 DNA reads as TGTGCCACCAGTGATCCGGTTAATCTGGGGGAGGGAAATTCACCCCTCCACTTT. Its translation: CATSDPVNLGEGNSPLHF. The chain has TRBV24-1 and TRBJ1-6; D might be TRBD1 (5 bases). Germline loops: CDR1 KGHDR, CDR2 SFDVKD. The V and J ends lost 3 bases and 7 bases respectively, with 21 bases between them. The CDR3 contains 18 residues.

The CDR3: CASSYSDRGHLPEAFF. Written as DNA, the CDR3 is TGTGCCAGCAGTTACTCCGACAGGGGACACCTCCCTGAAGCTTTCTTT. The V and J genes are TRBV6-5 and TRBJ1-1, with TRBD1 identical over 8 bases. The J segment lost 6 bases and the V segment lost 0 bases, leaving 9 bases of the junction unmatched. The CDR3 covers 16 residues. Germline values: CDR1 MNHEY, CDR2 SVGAGI.

The chain has TRBV12-3 or TRBV12-4 and TRBJ2-7; D is perhaps TRBD2 (5 bases). CDR3 length equals 12 residues. The ends were cut back, 5 bases at V and 6 bases at J, with 11 bases in the middle. CDR3 coding DNA: TGTGCCAGCAGTCAACAGAGGGTCGAGCAGTACTTC. Amino acid sequence: CASSQQRVEQYF.

V usage is TRBV4-1 and J usage is TRBJ1-2; D uncertain. The germline V and J ends were trimmed by 1 base and 4 bases, with 16 bases remaining between them. In germline, CDR1 is MGHRA, CDR2 YSYEKL. The CDR3 spans 16 residues. Here the CDR3 DNA reads TGCGCCAGCAGCCAAGGGCCTCTCGATGGAGGCTATGGCTACACCTTC. Residues: CASSQGPLDGGYGYTF.

The V and J genes are TRBV21-1 and TRBJ2-1; whether TRBD1, the table's D call, matches the DNA was not checked. TRBV21-1 is described as a pseudogene. The length of the CDR3 is 15 residues. The CDR3 region has the DNA TGTGCCAGCGAAAAATCAGGGCAGATTGGGAATGAGCAGTTCTTC. Amino acids: CASEKSGQIGNEQFF.

In this sample, this clone turned up once. The J gene is TRBJ2-1, the V gene TRBV29-1; 8 nucleotides align to TRBD1. Trimming cost V 6 bases and J 6 bases; bases outside gene matches: 10. CDR1 is SQVTM, CDR2 ANQGSEA, per germline. This CDR3 comprises 14 residues. The CDR3 bases are TGCAGCGTGCTGACAGGGGAAGTAGGCAATGAGCAGTTCTTC. Amino acids: CSVLTGEVGNEQFF.

The rearrangement uses TRBV7-8 and TRBJ2-1, with TRBD2 matching over 12 bases. Per the germline V gene, CDR1 is SGHVS and CDR2 is FQNEAQ. This CDR3 is 16 amino acids long. Trimming removed 3 bases from V and 6 bases from J; junction bases left unmatched: 6. The CDR3 DNA follows: TGTGCCAGCAGCTTCCAGACTAGCGGGGGTCTCAATGAGCAGTTCTTC. It yields the protein CASSFQTSGGLNEQFF.

The rearrangement links TRBV2 to TRBJ1-2; the D gene is possibly TRBD1 (6 bases). Germline V CDR1 and CDR2: SNHLY, FYNNEI. V was pared by 7 bases and J by 0 bases, with 9 bases between. This CDR3 comprises 13 residues. Written as DNA, the CDR3 is TGTGCCAGCATCGGACAGCCTAACTATGGCTACACCTTC. This translates into CASIGQPNYGYTF.

The chain uses TRBV5-6 and TRBJ1-5; TRBD1 matches at 8 bases. The junction had 11 bases not matched to a gene; V was cut back by 2 bases and J by 7 bases. Looked up from germline, CDR1 is SGHDT and CDR2 is YYEEEE. The CDR3 is 16 residues long. The CDR3 DNA sequence: TGTGCCAGCAGCTTACAACAGGGGGAGTCCGGACAGCCCCAGCATTTT. Residues: CASSLQQGESGQPQHF.

J is TRBJ2-5 and V is TRBV28, with 7 bases identical to TRBD1. This CDR3 has 16 amino acids. With 6 bases clipped from V and 2 bases from J, the junction kept 12 bases outside the gene matches. Germline V gene lookup returns CDR1 MDHEN and CDR2 SYDVKM. CDR3 bases: TGTGCCAGCAGGCGCAGGGGGTACGACAGACAAGAGACCCAGTACTTC. Translated, it gives CASRRRGYDRQETQYF.

The V and J genes are TRBV28 and TRBJ2-5; D unclear. Per germline, CDR1 MDHEN and CDR2 SYDVKM. The CDR3 extends over 13 amino acids. Trimming removed 6 bases from V and 1 base from J, with 9 bases in between. The CDR3 DNA follows: TGTGCCAGCAGCCCCTCGGTCCAAGAGACCCAGTACTTC. Translation gives CASSPSVQETQYF.

This chain links TRBV19 with TRBJ1-1, with TRBD1 identical over 7 bases. The germline CDR1 and CDR2 sequences are LNHDA and SQIVND (reference sequence). The V and J ends lost 4 bases and 4 bases, in that order; junction bases with no gene match: 6. The length of the CDR3 is 14 residues. CDR3 nucleotides: TGTGCCAGTAGTACTAATCAGGGGGTCACTGAAGCTTTCTTT. It translates to CASSTNQGVTEAFF.

The chain employs TRBV28 and TRBJ1-2; possibly TRBD1 for D (6 bases). Germline-derived CDR1 and CDR2 are MDHEN and SYDVKM. This CDR3 is 13 amino acids long. The germline V and J ends were trimmed by 8 bases and 8 bases, with 18 bases remaining between them. The CDR3, as DNA: TGTGCCAGCCAACGGGGGGCAGGGGTGGGCTACACCTTC. It is translated as CASQRGAGVGYTF.

V gene TRBV27 combines with J gene TRBJ2-7, with D possibly matching TRBD1 (5 bases). Trimming removed 0 bases at V and 3 bases at J, with 9 bases between. This CDR3 spans 14 amino acids. Germline loops: CDR1 MNHEY, CDR2 SMNVEV (reference sequence). In DNA form, the CDR3 reads TGTGCCAGCAGTTTATCGTATGGACACTACGAGCAGTACTTC. Encoded protein: CASSLSYGHYEQYF.

The V and J genes are TRBV27 and TRBJ2-7; D unclear. The CDR3 sequence is 13 residues long. Germline-derived CDR1 and CDR2 are MNHEY and SMNVEV (reference sequence). V lost 5 bases and J 5 bases, leaving 13 bases between the germline ends. The CDR3 coding sequence is TGTGCCAGCAGTCCCGAGAGGTCAAACGAGCAGTACTTC. Its protein product is CASSPERSNEQYF.

The chain recombines TRBV2 with TRBJ2-7; D ambiguous. The CDR3 extends over 13 amino acids. Between the trimmed V and J ends, which lost 3 bases and 4 bases, there was a span of 10 bases. Germline CDR1 is SNHLY and CDR2 is FYNNEI. The DNA for the CDR3 is TGTGCCAGCAGTGATCCCCTAATATACGAGCAGTACTTC. It codes for CASSDPLIYEQYF.

This chain uses TRBV30 with TRBJ1-2, with 9 bases that match TRBD1. The CDR3 consists of 16 residues. Germline V gene sequence: CDR1 GTSNPN, CDR2 SVGIG (reference sequence). V shed 0 bases and J 2 bases; nucleotides not matched to a gene: 7. CDR3 DNA: TGTGCCTGGAGTGTAAACAGGGGGCAGGGAAACTATGGCTACACCTTC. This sequence encodes CAWSVNRGQGNYGYTF.

The chain employs TRBV2 and TRBJ1-1, with D perhaps matching TRBD1 (5 bases). Germline V CDR1 and CDR2: SNHLY, FYNNEI. V was pared by 11 bases and J by 1 base, with 17 bases between. The CDR3 covers 14 residues. The CDR3 loop is CALGRGPKNTEAFF. CDR3 nucleotides: TGTGCCCTGGGGAGGGGCCCAAAGAACACTGAAGCTTTCTTT.

This rearrangement joins TRBV27 to TRBJ2-7; perhaps TRBD2 as D (6 bases). The V end was cut by 5 bases, the J end by 0 bases, with 20 bases between. CDR1 is MNHEY and CDR2 is SMNVEV in the germline V gene (reference sequence). There are 17 residues in the CDR3. Here the CDR3 reads CASSDLPGTVDSYEQYF. In nucleotides, the CDR3 is TGTGCCAGCAGTGATCTACCGGGGACTGTGGACTCCTACGAGCAGTACTTC.

This clone was counted once. The chain combines TRBV21-1 with TRBJ2-7; TRBD2, as called in the table, went unchecked against the DNA. TRBV21-1 is designated a pseudogene. This CDR3 is 16 amino acids long. The CDR3 bases are TGTGCCAGCAGCAAAAGGGCTAGCGAACCTCCCTACGAGCAGTACTTC. Its translation is CASSKRASEPPYEQYF.

The chain carries TRBV4-1 and TRBJ1-4, with 7 bases aligning to TRBD1. This CDR3 comprises 15 residues. V dropped 3 bases and J dropped 7; count of bases not matched to a gene: 8. From germline, CDR1 is MGHRA and CDR2 YSYEKL. CDR3 in DNA: TGCGCCAGCAGCCAGTTACAGGGGTTTGGTGAAAAACTGTTTTTT. Translated: CASSQLQGFGEKLFF.

As DNA, the CDR3 is TGTGCCAGCAGCCACCAGTGGCAAGACTCCTACGAGCAGTACTTC. Amino acid sequence: CASSHQWQDSYEQYF. The chain carries TRBV14 and TRBJ2-7; no firm D call. V was shortened by 3 bases and J by 0 bases, with 12 bases between the two germline ends. Germline V gene lookup returns CDR1 SGHDN and CDR2 FVKESK. The CDR3 spans 15 residues. Supplemented by reference TRBV14 and TRBJ2-7, the full variable domain reads EAGVTQFPSHSVIEKGQTVTLRCDPISGHDNLYWYRRVMGKEIKFLLHFVKESKQDESGMPNNRFLAERTGGTYSTLKVQPAELEDSGVYFCASSHQWQDSYEQYFGPGTRLTVT.

The rearrangement uses TRBV19 and TRBJ1-4, with D perhaps TRBD1 (5 bases). CDR3 length: 14 residues. Germline-derived CDR1 and CDR2 are LNHDA and SQIVND (reference sequence). V lost 7 bases to trimming and J lost 0 bases, with 9 bases between them. DNA for the CDR3: TGTGCCAGTAACGACAGAGCAACTAATGAAAAACTGTTTTTT. Its translation: CASNDRATNEKLFF.

The chain links TRBV30 to TRBJ1-6, with D possibly being TRBD1 (6 bases). The germline gives CDR1 GTSNPN, CDR2 SVGIG (reference sequence). The CDR3 sequence is 16 residues long. The V end lost 0 bases, the J end lost 7 bases, and 16 bases lay between the germline ends. The CDR3 loop reads CAWSVGSAGANSPLHF. The CDR3 nucleotides are TGTGCCTGGAGTGTAGGCTCCGCAGGGGCGAATTCACCCCTCCACTTT.

This clone has just a few counts. The same CDR3 is also encoded by other DNA sequences in this sample. The V gene is TRBV3-1 (or the pseudogene TRBV3-2), the J gene TRBJ2-4; D unresolved. There are 15 residues in the CDR3. V lost 1 base to trimming and J lost 0 bases, with 7 bases between them. CDR1 and CDR2 (germline): LGHDT, YNNKEL (reference sequence). CDR3 DNA sequence: TGTGCCAGCAGCCAAGCCAGATTAGCCAAAAACATTCAGTACTTC. This codes for CASSQARLAKNIQYF.